Sequencing of this T cell receptor beta chain was carried out in a study of PD-1 blockade in classical Hodgkin lymphoma. On this clone itself: Its specificity is not known.

Study conclusions and caveats: Still unresolved is the cause of the repertoire differences, which may be disease activity or prior therapy. Before treatment, TCR diversity in newly diagnosed patients was reportedly lower than in healthy donors.

Time point noted: newly diagnosed, previously untreated cHL patient sample. Researchers report purifying CD4+ T cells from thawed PBMCs by magnetic negative selection. Losses at the gene ends were 9 bases for V and 15 bases for J; bases not matched to a gene: 16. The CDR3 consists of 13 residues. Germline values: CDR1 SGHKS, CDR2 YYEKEE (reference sequence). Produced via immunoSEQ multiplex PCR; TCRdb's table is partial and in-frame only. The sample records some 28,000 clones, about 89% being singletons. The specimen sequenced was CD4+ T cells from blood. This sequence originates from a human donor with classical Hodgkin lymphoma. This chain links TRBV5-5 with TRBJ2-1, with 9 bases identical to TRBD1. The CDR3 spells CATPGQGGTGLFF. The DNA of the CDR3 is TGTGCCACCCCGGGACAGGGCGGTACGGGTCTGTTCTTC.